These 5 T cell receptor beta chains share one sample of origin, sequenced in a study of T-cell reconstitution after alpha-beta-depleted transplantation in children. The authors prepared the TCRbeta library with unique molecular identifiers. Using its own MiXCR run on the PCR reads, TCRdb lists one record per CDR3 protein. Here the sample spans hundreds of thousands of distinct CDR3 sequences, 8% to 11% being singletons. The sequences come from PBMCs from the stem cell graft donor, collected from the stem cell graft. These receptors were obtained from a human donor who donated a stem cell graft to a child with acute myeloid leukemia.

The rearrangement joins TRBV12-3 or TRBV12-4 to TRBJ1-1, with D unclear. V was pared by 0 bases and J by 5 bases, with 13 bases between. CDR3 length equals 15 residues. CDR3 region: CASSLATIGGTEAFF. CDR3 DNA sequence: TGTGCCAGCAGTTTAGCTACTATCGGAGGGACTGAAGCTTTCTTT.

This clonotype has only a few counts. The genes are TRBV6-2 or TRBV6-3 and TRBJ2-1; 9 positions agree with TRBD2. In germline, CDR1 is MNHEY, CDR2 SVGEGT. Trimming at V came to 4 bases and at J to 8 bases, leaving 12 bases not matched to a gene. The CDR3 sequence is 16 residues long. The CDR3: CASSFEREALFDEQFF. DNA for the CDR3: TGTGCCAGCAGTTTTGAGCGGGAGGCTCTCTTTGATGAGCAGTTCTTC.

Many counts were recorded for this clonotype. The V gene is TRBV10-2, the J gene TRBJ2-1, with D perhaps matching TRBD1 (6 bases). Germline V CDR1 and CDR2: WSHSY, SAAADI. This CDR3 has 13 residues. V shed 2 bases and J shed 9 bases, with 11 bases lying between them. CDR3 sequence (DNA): TGCGCCAGCAGTGAGCTGGGGGCGGGTGAGCAGTTCTTC. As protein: CASSELGAGEQFF.

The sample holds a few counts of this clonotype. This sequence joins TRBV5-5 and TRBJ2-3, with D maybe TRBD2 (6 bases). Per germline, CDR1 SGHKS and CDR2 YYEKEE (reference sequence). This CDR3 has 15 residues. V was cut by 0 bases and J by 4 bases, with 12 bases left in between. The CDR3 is CASSLGDGGPDTQYF. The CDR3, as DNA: TGTGCCAGCAGCTTGGGGGACGGGGGTCCAGATACGCAGTATTTT.

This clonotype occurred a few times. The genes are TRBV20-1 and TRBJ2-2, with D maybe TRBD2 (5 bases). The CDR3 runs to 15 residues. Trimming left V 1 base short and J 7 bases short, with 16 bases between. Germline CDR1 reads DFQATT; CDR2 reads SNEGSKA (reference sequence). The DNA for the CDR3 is TGCAGTGCTAGAGCCCTAGGGCGGGTTTTCGGGGAGCTGTTTTTT. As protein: CSARALGRVFGELFF.